Listed below are T cell receptor beta chains from one sample, sequenced in a study of technical replicates of blood from several donors. Using immunoSEQ multiplex PCR, the repertoire was profiled, and TCRdb retains in-frame clones only, with some absent. The table includes about 62,000 clones, roughly 90% detected once. Sequencing was performed on PBMCs. Source of these receptors: a human donor in good health. Some clones in this sample may be carry-over from other donors' samples. Both conserved end residues are part of each CDR3. Each record gives: D gene, J gene, V gene, clone size, CDR3 protein, CDR3 DNA. D genes are given only for firm matches. Clone size appears in some rows only: once, few, many, or a class for an expanded clone.

>.|TRBJ2-5|TRBV4-1|.
CASSQDGAQTQYF
TGCGCCAGCAGCCAAGATGGGGCACAGACCCAGTACTTC
>.|TRBJ1-2|TRBV27|.
CASSGSRGNYGYTF
TGTGCCAGCAGTGGATCCAGGGGTAACTATGGCTACACCTTC
>TRBD1|TRBJ1-2|TRBV7-9|.
CASSDDRGGRGYTF
TGTGCCAGCAGCGACGACAGGGGGGGACGGGGCTACACCTTC
>TRBD2|TRBJ2-3|TRBV7-3|once
CASNPAGGTDTQYF
TGTGCCAGCAACCCCGCGGGGGGCACAGATACGCAGTATTTT
>TRBD1|TRBJ2-3|TRBV6-1|.
CASSEPGTGGTDTQYF
TGTGCCAGCAGTGAACCCGGGACAGGGGGCACAGATACGCAGTATTTT
>.|TRBJ2-1|TRBV6-6|.
CASTPYGAPYNEQFF
TGTGCCAGCACTCCTTATGGGGCTCCCTACAATGAGCAGTTCTTC
>TRBD1|TRBJ1-2|TRBV5-4|.
CASSFLTGRENYGYTF
TGTGCCAGCAGCTTCCTGACAGGGAGAGAAAACTATGGCTACACCTTC
>TRBD1|TRBJ1-2|TRBV19|.
CASRPTGEIYGYTF
TGTGCCAGTAGACCGACAGGGGAAATATATGGCTACACCTTC
>.|TRBJ2-5|TRBV5-1|.
CASSSQASRGETQYF
TGCGCCAGCAGCTCCCAAGCTAGTCGCGGAGAGACCCAGTACTTC
>.|TRBJ1-5|TRBV6-5|.
CASSGQRQGQPQHF
TGTGCCAGCAGCGGACAGCGCCAGGGTCAGCCCCAGCATTTT
>TRBD1|TRBJ2-1|TRBV9|once
CASSASGQGLTLDYNEQFF
TGTGCCAGCAGCGCCTCGGGACAGGGGCTAACTTTAGACTACAATGAGCAGTTCTTC
>.|TRBJ1-1|TRBV16|.
CASKSIRGTEAFF
TGTGCCAGCAAATCAATTCGGGGGACTGAAGCTTTCTTT
>TRBD2|TRBJ2-5|TRBV6-6|.
CASSYRAGELSETQYF
TGTGCCAGCAGTTACAGGGCGGGAGAGTTGTCAGAGACCCAGTACTTC
>TRBD1|TRBJ1-1|TRBV2|.
CASRAQGVGNTEAFF
TGTGCCAGCAGGGCACAGGGGGTGGGGAACACTGAAGCTTTCTTT